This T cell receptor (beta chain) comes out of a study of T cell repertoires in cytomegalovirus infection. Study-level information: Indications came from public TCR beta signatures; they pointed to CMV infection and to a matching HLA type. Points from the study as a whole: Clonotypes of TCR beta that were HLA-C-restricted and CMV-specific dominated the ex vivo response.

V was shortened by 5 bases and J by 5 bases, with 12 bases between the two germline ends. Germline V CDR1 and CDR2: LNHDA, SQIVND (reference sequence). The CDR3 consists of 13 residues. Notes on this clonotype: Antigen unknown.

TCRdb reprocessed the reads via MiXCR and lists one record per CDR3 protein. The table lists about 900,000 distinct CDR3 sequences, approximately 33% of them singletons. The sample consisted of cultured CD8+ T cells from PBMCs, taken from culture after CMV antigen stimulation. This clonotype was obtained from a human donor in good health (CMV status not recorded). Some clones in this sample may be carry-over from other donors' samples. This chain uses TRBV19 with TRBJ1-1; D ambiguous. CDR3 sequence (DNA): TGTGCCAGTAGTTTGGGGAAACGGACTGAAGCTTTCTTT. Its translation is CASSLGKRTEAFF. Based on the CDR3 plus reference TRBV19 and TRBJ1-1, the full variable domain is DGGITQSPKYLFRKEGQNVTLSCEQNLNHDAMYWYRQDPGQGLRLIYYSQIVNDFQKGDIAEGYSVSREKKESFPLTVTSAQKNPTAFYLCASSLGKRTEAFFGQGTRLTVV.